Presented here are 17 T cell receptor beta chains from one specimen sequenced in a study of blood T cell repertoires in COVID-19. Produced via immunoSEQ multiplex PCR; TCRdb's table is partial and in-frame only. This table has 50,000 or so clones, over 75% appearing once. Sequenced input: peripheral blood. Receptors originate from a human donor with active COVID-19. The donor label of this sample is uncertain.

V is TRBV10-3 and J is TRBJ2-7; TRBD2 aligns across 7 bases. The CDR3 totals 16 residues. Germline V lookup: CDR1 ENHRY, CDR2 SYGVKD. J lost 3 bases, V lost 3 bases, and 11 bases had no gene match. The CDR3: CAISDRGERGNYEQYF. Written as DNA, the CDR3 is TGTGCCATCAGTGACAGAGGCGAGCGGGGTAACTACGAGCAGTACTTC.

This clone appeared once. The V call is TRBV11-1, the J call TRBJ2-1; 9 nucleotides align to TRBD2. There are 14 residues in the CDR3. V was pared by 5 bases and J by 1 base, with 0 bases of the junction left unmatched. CDR1 and CDR2 (germline): SGHAT, FQDESV (reference sequence). Here the CDR3 reads CASSSGGSYNEQFF. CDR3 sequence (DNA): TGTGCCAGCAGCAGCGGGGGGTCCTACAATGAGCAGTTCTTC.

J is TRBJ1-2 and V is TRBV19, with 8 bases that match TRBD1. Trimming removed 0 bases from V and 6 bases from J; junction bases left unmatched: 9. This CDR3 has 16 residues. Per the germline V gene, CDR1 is LNHDA and CDR2 is SQIVND (reference sequence). The CDR3 reads CASSIDFSDRVDGYTF. The DNA of the CDR3 is TGTGCCAGTAGTATAGATTTTTCGGACAGGGTAGATGGCTACACCTTC.

The V gene is TRBV3-1 (or the pseudogene TRBV3-2), the J gene TRBJ1-4; D uncertain. The length of the CDR3 is 16 residues. Trimming removed 4 bases from V and 0 bases from J, with 12 bases in between. In germline, CDR1 is LGHDT, CDR2 YNNKEL (reference sequence). CDR3 amino acids: CASSLSGTATNEKLFF. In DNA form, the CDR3 reads TGTGCCAGCAGCCTTTCAGGAACTGCAACTAATGAAAAACTGTTTTTT.

This chain's CDR3 is CASSIVSSDYGYTF. The CDR3 nucleotides are TGTGCCAGTAGTATAGTGTCGTCAGACTATGGCTACACCTTC. The rearrangement joins TRBV19 to TRBJ1-2; D is unclear. Deletions cut 1 base from V and 3 bases from J, with 9 bases between. Germline assignment: CDR1 LNHDA and CDR2 SQIVND (reference sequence). This CDR3 has 14 amino acids.

The sample holds one count of this clone. The chain employs TRBV6-6 and TRBJ2-1; D is perhaps TRBD2 (5 bases). This CDR3 is built from 13 residues. Germline CDR1 is MNHNY and CDR2 is SVGAGI (reference sequence). V lost 0 bases and J lost 11, with 11 bases in between. As DNA, the CDR3 is TGTGCCAGCAGTTACTCCGAGGGAGTTCAGCAGTTCTTC. It yields the protein CASSYSEGVQQFF.

CDR3 bases: TGTGCCATCTCTAGCGGGGGGGCAGTGGATACGCAGTATTTT. This translates into CAISSGGAVDTQYF. The V and J genes are TRBV2 and TRBJ2-3, with TRBD2 identical over 12 bases. The V segment lost 10 bases and the J segment 6 bases; nucleotides outside the gene matches: 8. The CDR3 sequence is 14 residues long. CDR1 SNHLY and CDR2 FYNNEI come from the germline V gene.

This chain connects TRBV12-5 to TRBJ2-3; 13 bases align to TRBD2. V was pared by 6 bases and J by 6 bases, with 6 bases of the junction left unmatched. Germline loops: CDR1 LGHNT, CDR2 FRNRAP. The CDR3 has 15 amino acids. CDR3 bases: TGTGCTAGTGGGACAGGGACTAGCGGGGCGGATACGCAGTATTTT. This gives the protein CASGTGTSGADTQYF. Combining the CDR3 with reference TRBV12-5 and TRBJ2-3 gives the whole variable domain DARVTQTPRHKVTEMGQEVTMRCQPILGHNTVFWYRQTMMQGLELLAYFRNRAPLDDSGMPKDRFSAEMPDATLATLKIQPSEPRDSAVYFCASGTGTSGADTQYFGPGTRLTVL.

This rearrangement joins TRBV11-3 to TRBJ2-5; 7 bases are shared with TRBD1. This CDR3 region has 15 residues. V gave up 4 bases and J gave up 4 bases; unmatched junction bases: 9. Looked up from germline, CDR1 is SGHNT and CDR2 is YENEEA. The DNA for the CDR3 is TGTGCCAGCAGCTCCCGGGACAGCGACGGAGAGACCCAGTACTTC. As protein: CASSSRDSDGETQYF.

The rearrangement links TRBV3-1 (or the pseudogene TRBV3-2) to TRBJ2-3, with TRBD2 matching over 8 bases. V dropped 3 bases and J dropped 2; count of bases not matched to a gene: 7. The germline V gene has CDR1 LGHDT and CDR2 YNNKEL (reference sequence). CDR3 length equals 16 residues. CDR3 bases: TGTGCCAGCAGCCAGTTCTCGCGGGGGGTCACAGATACGCAGTATTTT. Its protein product is CASSQFSRGVTDTQYF.

CDR3 amino acids: CASSRQGWAETQYF. DNA of the CDR3: TGTGCCAGCAGCAGACAGGGTTGGGCCGAGACCCAGTACTTC. The chain joins TRBV7-9 to TRBJ2-5; 7 bases align to TRBD1. CDR3 size: 14 residues. Germline V gives CDR1 SEHNR, CDR2 FQNEAQ (reference sequence). Losses at the gene ends were 5 bases for V and 5 bases for J; bases not matched to a gene: 8.

The V call is TRBV5-1, the J call TRBJ2-3, with 9 bases aligning to TRBD2. V was clipped by 7 bases and J by 3 bases; unmatched bases: 15. This CDR3 has 17 residues. Germline V gene data show CDR1 as SGHRS and CDR2 as YFSETQ. The CDR3 sequence is CASATRSGGLGTDTQYF. The DNA of the CDR3 is TGCGCCAGCGCCACTCGAAGCGGGGGGTTAGGGACAGATACGCAGTATTTT.

This clone is categorized as medium-sized. The gene calls are TRBV19 and TRBJ2-1; 8 bases are a match to TRBD1. CDR3 length equals 14 residues. With 3 bases clipped from V and 7 bases from J, the junction kept 5 bases outside the gene matches. CDR1 and CDR2 from the germline V gene are LNHDA and SQIVND (reference sequence). CDR3 DNA: TGTGCCAGTAGTATCCAGGGGGCTAGAAATGAGCAGTTCTTC. Translating gives CASSIQGARNEQFF.

The CDR3 spells CATSDSRTGPSYEQYF. The DNA of the CDR3 is TGTGCCACCAGTGACTCCCGGACAGGGCCTTCCTACGAGCAGTACTTC. This chain uses TRBV24-1 with TRBJ2-7, with 8 nucleotides matching TRBD1. The germline V gene encodes CDR1 KGHDR and CDR2 SFDVKD. This CDR3 spans 16 amino acids. The ends lost 4 bases at V and 1 base at J; junction bases unmatched: 8.

V usage is TRBV9 and J usage is TRBJ1-3, with D unclear. The CDR3 consists of 15 residues. Trimming shortened V by 2 bases and J by 0 bases, and 9 bases separated the two germline ends. CDR1 SGDLS and CDR2 YYNGEE come from the germline V gene. The CDR3 DNA reads as TGTGCCAGCAGCGTGGGCGTACTCTCTGGAAACACCATATATTTT. It is translated as CASSVGVLSGNTIYF.

The gene calls are TRBV7-3 and TRBJ1-6, with 10 bases matching TRBD1. The junction had 1 base not matched to a gene; V was cut back by 4 bases and J by 7 bases. The CDR3 extends over 14 amino acids. The V gene's germline CDR1 is SGHTA and CDR2 FQGTGA. In DNA, the CDR3 is TGTGCCAGCAGCTCGGGACAGGGGAATTCACCCCTCCACTTT. Amino acid sequence: CASSSGQGNSPLHF.

The gene calls are TRBV4-3 and TRBJ2-3; D is possibly TRBD2 (5 bases). The CDR3 runs 17 residues. The ends were cut back, 0 bases at V and 4 bases at J, with 17 bases in the middle. CDR1 and CDR2 from the germline V gene are LGHNA and YSLEER. The CDR3 loop is CASSQDRTSLSADTQYF. DNA of the CDR3: TGCGCCAGCAGCCAAGATAGGACTTCTCTCAGTGCAGATACGCAGTATTTT.